This TCR beta chain was captured in a study of cytomegalovirus exposure and HLA in healthy donors. Study details: The roughly 700 first-cohort repertoires shared a platform with the roughly 110 validation repertoires, as reported in a later analysis. Study results and limitations: Associated with cytomegalovirus, according to the listing, were 150 to 200 TCR beta chains. The classifier reportedly diagnosed cytomegalovirus status with high sensitivity and specificity.

To note about this clone: Its antigen is unidentified.

V shed 8 bases, J shed 7 bases, and the junction held 7 bases outside the gene matches. Germline lookup yields CDR1 SNHLY and CDR2 FYNNEI. This CDR3 has 13 residues. Some clones are missing from TCRdb's copy, which holds only in-frame ones; the method was immunoSEQ multiplex PCR. Of more than 300,000 clones listed, approximately 90% are singletons. V usage is TRBV2 and J usage is TRBJ2-2; 7 positions match TRBD1. Sample: PBMCs. This clonotype was sampled from a woman between 18 and 30 years old in good health and CMV-seronegative. The CDR3 loop reads CASETGNGGELFF. CDR3 DNA sequence: TGTGCCAGCGAGACAGGGAACGGCGGGGAGCTGTTTTTT. Full variable domain (rest looked up from reference TRBV2 and TRBJ2-2): EPEVTQTPSHQVTQMGQEVILRCVPISNHLYFYWYRQILGQKVEFLVSFYNNEISEKSEIFDDQFSVERPDGSNFTLKIRSTKLEDSAMYFCASETGNGGELFFGEGSRLTVL.